These 18 T cell receptor beta chains originate from one sample sequenced in a study of spatial heterogeneity in lung cancer. TCRdb re-derived calls from the 5' RACE reads in MiXCR, one entry per CDR3 protein. The sample includes about 61,000 distinct CDR3 sequences, about 5.9% of them seen just once. Time point described: sample taken at primary tumor resection. The sequences come from PBMCs, collected at surgery. The receptor set was obtained from a female donor with early-stage non-small cell lung cancer.

This clonotype was detected many times. The CDR3 sequence: CAISQGVANEKLFF. The CDR3 DNA follows: TGTGCCATCAGTCAGGGGGTGGCTAATGAAAAACTGTTTTTT. The chain joins TRBV10-3 to TRBJ1-4, with TRBD1 identical over 7 bases. V lost 5 bases and J lost 3; bases outside the gene matches: 3. There are 14 residues in the CDR3. Germline CDR1 reads ENHRY; CDR2 reads SYGVKD.

This clonotype was picked up many times. V gene TRBV24-1 combines with J gene TRBJ1-2, with 8 bases aligning to TRBD1. The trim removed 3 bases at V and 6 bases at J, leaving 5 bases unmatched. The CDR3 is 14 residues long. Germline CDR1 is KGHDR and CDR2 is SFDVKD. The CDR3 DNA is TGTGCCACCAGTGATCCAACAGGGGGAAATGGCTACACCTTC. As protein: CATSDPTGGNGYTF.

This clonotype occurred many times. The chain employs TRBV12-3 or TRBV12-4 and TRBJ2-2; possible D gene TRBD2, 5 bases. CDR3 length: 14 residues. With 3 bases removed from V and 7 bases from J, the gap between germline ends came to 12 bases. For the CDR3, the DNA is TGTGCCAGCAGTTTCTGGACTGCTAACGGGGAGCTGTTTTTT. Its protein is CASSFWTANGELFF.

This clonotype has a handful of counts. The chain combines TRBV20-1 with TRBJ2-7; TRBD2 agrees at 11 bases. This CDR3 comprises 13 residues. Germline CDR1 is DFQATT and CDR2 is SNEGSKA (reference sequence). With 5 bases clipped from V and 4 bases from J, the junction kept 4 bases outside the gene matches. The CDR3 sequence: CSAPTSGSYEQYF. CDR3 in DNA: TGCAGTGCTCCAACTAGCGGGAGTTACGAGCAGTACTTC.

The chain employs TRBV21-1 and TRBJ1-5. TRBV21-1 is a recognized pseudogene. This CDR3 spans 16 amino acids. The CDR3 sequence: CASSKGTGLGNQPQHF. CDR3 nucleotide sequence: TGTGCCAGCAGCAAAGGAACGGGGCTAGGCAATCAGCCCCAGCATTTT.

In this sample, this clonotype turned up many times. The rearrangement joins TRBV7-6 to TRBJ2-3; D is undetermined. V was clipped by 6 bases and J by 0 bases, with 13 bases between them. Germline V gene lookup returns CDR1 SGHVS and CDR2 FNYEAQ. The CDR3 is 15 amino acids. This CDR3 is CASRQISTSTDTQYF. The CDR3, as DNA: TGTGCCAGCAGGCAGATCTCAACTAGCACAGATACGCAGTATTTT.

This clonotype was seen a few times. The chain is built from TRBV5-1 and TRBJ2-1; possibly TRBD1 or TRBD2 for D (6 bases each). The CDR3 spans 15 residues. V was shortened by 3 bases and J by 1 base, with 11 bases between the two germline ends. The germline V gene encodes CDR1 SGHRS and CDR2 YFSETQ. The CDR3 DNA reads TGCGCCAGCAGCTCAGGAGGGGGGTCCTACAATGAGCAGTTCTTC. Translating gives CASSSGGGSYNEQFF.

The rearrangement links TRBV30 to TRBJ1-2; D call uncertain. Germline assignment: CDR1 GTSNPN and CDR2 SVGIG (reference sequence). V was trimmed by 1 base and J by 0 bases, leaving 12 bases between them. There are 15 residues in the CDR3. CDR3 in amino acids: CAWSGAPGPNYGYTF. The CDR3 region has the DNA TGTGCCTGGAGTGGAGCCCCCGGCCCTAACTATGGCTACACCTTC.

J is TRBJ2-1 and V is TRBV11-2; 8 bases align to TRBD2. The germline CDR1 and CDR2 sequences are SGHAT and FQNNGV. After removal of 5 bases from V and 9 bases from J, the junction contained 9 bases not matched to a gene. The length of the CDR3 is 14 residues. CDR3 in amino acids: CASSHLAGRGEQFF. For the CDR3, the DNA is TGTGCCAGCAGCCACCTAGCGGGTAGGGGTGAGCAGTTCTTC.

This clonotype was counted ten times or more. The V call is TRBV5-4, the J call TRBJ2-2; 7 nucleotides agree with TRBD1. Per germline, CDR1 SGHNT and CDR2 YYREEE (reference sequence). The V and J ends lost 6 bases and 6 bases, in that order; junction bases with no gene match: 5. CDR3 size: 13 residues. The CDR3 DNA reads TGTGCCAGCATCGGACAGGTTTCCGGGGAGCTGTTTTTT. Translated: CASIGQVSGELFF.

As to this clonotype: A single base separates this from a much larger clone, so it may be a read error. The chain employs TRBV20-1 and TRBJ2-5; D is possibly TRBD1 or TRBD2 (5 bases each). V was shortened by 5 bases and J by 1 base, with 17 bases between the two germline ends. The CDR3 consists of 15 residues. Per the germline V gene, CDR1 is DFQATT and CDR2 is SNEGSKA (reference sequence). The CDR3: CSAPSSRAFQETQYF. DNA of the CDR3: TGCAGTGCTCCTTCTAGCAGGGCGTTCCAAGAGACCCAGTACTTC.

This clonotype was seen more than once but under ten times. The chain couples TRBV6-2 or TRBV6-3 to TRBJ2-1, with 8 positions matching TRBD2. After removal of 0 bases from V and 10 bases from J, the junction contained 8 bases not matched to a gene. In germline, CDR1 is MNHEY, CDR2 SVGEGT. The CDR3 covers 15 residues. The DNA of the CDR3 is TGTGCCAGCAGTTACTCGACCAGCGGGAGTCGAGAGCAGTTCTTC. Residues: CASSYSTSGSREQFF.

The chain recombines TRBV5-4 with TRBJ1-2, with a possible D match to TRBD1 (6 bases). CDR1 is SGHNT, CDR2 YYREEE, per germline (reference sequence). The CDR3 spans 14 residues. Trimming took off 3 bases at V and 4 bases at J, with 13 bases between the two ends. DNA for the CDR3: TGTGCCAGCAGCTCCACACAGGGAAGCTATGGCTACACCTTC. Protein product: CASSSTQGSYGYTF. Filled out from reference TRBV5-4 and TRBJ1-2, the complete variable domain reads ETGVTQSPTHLIKTRGQQVTLRCSSQSGHNTVSWYQQALGQGPQFIFQYYREEENGRGNFPPRFSGLQFPNYSSELNVNALELDDSALYLCASSSTQGSYGYTFGSGTRLTVV.

The J gene is TRBJ2-7, the V gene TRBV18; TRBD1 or TRBD2 may be the D gene (5 bases each). The CDR3 is made up of 13 amino acids. Germline CDR1 is KGHSH and CDR2 is LQKENI. V was shortened by 3 bases and J by 6 bases, with 12 bases between the two germline ends. DNA of the CDR3: TGTGCCAGCTCACCCACGACGGGGCGCGAGCAGTACTTC. Translation: CASSPTTGREQYF.

This chain joins TRBV12-3 or TRBV12-4 and TRBJ1-1; 9 bases line up with TRBD1. This CDR3 spans 16 amino acids. Trimming removed 5 bases from V and 1 base from J; junction bases left unmatched: 8. The CDR3 loop reads CASSITGGWGNTEAFF. CDR3 coding DNA: TGTGCCAGCAGTATCACAGGGGGCTGGGGGAACACTGAAGCTTTCTTT.

The chain links TRBV10-2 to TRBJ1-2, with unresolved D. The V gene's germline CDR1 is WSHSY and CDR2 SAAADI. CDR3 size: 13 residues. V dropped 0 bases and J dropped 6 bases, with 8 bases sitting between them. CDR3: CASSESIVNGYTF. In nucleotides, the CDR3 is TGCGCCAGCAGTGAGTCGATAGTCAATGGCTACACCTTC.

This clonotype was observed a handful of times. CDR3 sequence (DNA): TGTGCCTGGAGCCCCATTGGGGCAGGGCGGAATCAGCCCCAGCATTTT. The encoded protein is CAWSPIGAGRNQPQHF. V is TRBV30 and J is TRBJ1-5; the D gene is possibly TRBD1 (5 bases). V was shortened by 3 bases and J by 4 bases, with 19 bases between the two germline ends. Germline V gives CDR1 GTSNPN, CDR2 SVGIG (reference sequence). The CDR3 is made up of 16 amino acids. The full variable domain, with the rest looked up from reference TRBV30 and TRBJ1-5, is SQTIHQWPATLVQPVGSPLSLECTVEGTSNPNLYWYRQAAGRGLQLLFYSVGIGQISSEVPQNLSASRPQDRQFILSSKKLLLSDSGFYLCAWSPIGAGRNQPQHFGDGTRLSIL.

In its sample, this clonotype was seen many times. The chain links TRBV3-1 to TRBJ1-3; no reliable D call. The CDR3 is made up of 15 amino acids. V lost 1 base and J lost 4, with 11 bases in between. Germline values: CDR1 LGHDT, CDR2 YNNKEL (reference sequence). CDR3 sequence (DNA): TGTGCCAGCAGCCAAGGCGAAGGGCGCGGAAACACCATATATTTT. This translates into CASSQGEGRGNTIYF. Complete variable domain (other parts from reference TRBV3-1 and TRBJ1-3): DTAVSQTPKYLVTQMGNDKSIKCEQNLGHDTMYWYKQDSKKFLKIMFSYNNKELIINETVPNRFSPKSPDKAHLNLHINSLELGDSAVYFCASSQGEGRGNTIYFGEGSWLTVV.